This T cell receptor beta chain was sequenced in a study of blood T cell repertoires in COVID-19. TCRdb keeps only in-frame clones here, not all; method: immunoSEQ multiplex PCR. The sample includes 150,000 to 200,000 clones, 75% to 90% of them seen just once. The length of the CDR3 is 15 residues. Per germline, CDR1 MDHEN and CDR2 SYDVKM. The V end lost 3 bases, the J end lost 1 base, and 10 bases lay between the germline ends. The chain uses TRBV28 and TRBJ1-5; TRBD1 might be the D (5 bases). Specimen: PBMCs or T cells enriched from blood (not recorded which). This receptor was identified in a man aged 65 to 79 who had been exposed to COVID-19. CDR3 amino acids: CASSFQGGSNQPQHF. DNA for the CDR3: TGTGCCAGCAGTTTCCAGGGAGGGAGCAATCAGCCCCAGCATTTT.